This TCR beta chain was obtained from a study of shared clonotypes between healthy human individuals (dated by TCRdb to 2018 to 2021). Background on the whole study: A couple of women and three men aged 18 to 49 years were included in the cohort. Libraries were prepared and TCR repertoires were sequenced by different laboratories using diverse techniques, in order to increase sequencing depth and limit assay-specific biases. The study deeply sequenced blood TCR repertoires of several healthy adults to estimate repertoire size and the extent of clonotype sharing between individuals. Leukapheresis yielded between about 0.8 and 8.9 billion PBMCs per donor. For each donor, three plates each were used for CD4 naive and CD4 memory, two plates were used for CD8 naive, and one plate was used for CD8 memory. The full study reports these points: Higher generation probabilities were observed for clonotypes shared by all four sorted-subset donors than for non-shared clonotypes. Incomplete sequencing was indicated by rarefaction of sorted-subset datasets, despite the large sequencing depth. Pairwise subsampling indicated that sequencing depth was expected to affect the degree of clonotype sharing among donors. The small number of donors limited the genetic and exposure-history diversity represented. Larger estimated clonotype richness was generally found for naive subsets than for memory subsets. Across four donors, approximately 4.6% of naive CD4, 3.5% of naive CD8, 2% to 2.5% of memory CD4, and 0.3% to 0.45% of memory CD8 clonotypes were shared. Only blood was sampled, and tissue TCR repertoires likely differ from those in blood.

Healthy HIV-negative adults with no recently reported acute infections or vaccinations were included as donors. Every donor was a Caucasian adult living in Nashville, Tennessee, USA. CD8 memory samples consisted of magnetically selected CD45RO+ cells combined with CCR7-negative CD45RA+ effector memory (TemRA) cells. Blood was obtained by leukapheresis, after which PBMCs were separated by Ficoll-Histopaque density gradient centrifugation and cryopreserved in liquid nitrogen vapor phase. Analytical flow cytometry was used to check the purity and quantity of every magnetically sorted T cell population. From each sorted fraction, genomic DNA was isolated and quantified by UV absorbance on a Nanodrop 2000c. V drops 3 bases and J drops 2 bases, leaving 14 bases in between. CDR1 is given as SEHNR and CDR2 as FQNEAQ, both from the germline V gene (reference sequence). Measured from the cysteine to the phenylalanine, the CDR3 is 15 residues long. Kept here is only the CDR3 DNA, which spans 45 bases and is read in frame from base 1.

Using the deep immunoSEQ assay, TCR CDR3 regions were amplified from genomic DNA by multiplex PCR. Genomic DNA extracted from each cell subset was distributed evenly over all wells of several immunoSEQ 96-well plates, and each plate served as one replicate. For sorted subsets, about 0.2 ug genomic DNA, equal to about 30,000 T cell genomes, was loaded into each replicate PCR. Purified libraries were measured with a Qubit 3.0 fluorometer, size-checked on a Bioanalyzer 2100, and measured again with the KAPA Library Quantification kit. A separate single-read 150-cycle Illumina NextSeq 550 flow cell was used to sequence each immunoSEQ 96-well plate. For the original study's pipeline: Because only junctional sequences without quality scores were contained in the immunoSEQ output, filtering matching that applied to full-length reads could not be performed. To assign V/J genes and CDR3, sequences were annotated using PyIR, a Python wrapper for IgBLAST v1.9, with IMGT germline references. Reads were removed for weak V/J assignments (E-value above 1e-6), missing CDR3, stop codons, out-of-frame junctions, or ambiguous translated residues. V3J clonotypes were defined as sequences sharing the same inferred V gene, J gene, and CDR3 amino acid sequence. Percentage overlap between repertoires was calculated by dividing the number of shared unique clonotypes by the size of the smaller repertoire. RTK rarefaction, the Chao1 estimator, and Recon v2.1 estimates of unobserved clonotypes were used to assess repertoire richness. Generation probabilities for all TCRbeta clonotypes obtained by the gDNA method from a handful of donors were computed using OLGA. TCRdb stores this immuneACCESS table with in-frame sequences only. Part of the clones is absent; in the studies checked, under half of the shortfall reflects unresolved V genes, and no reason is known for the rest. That table supplies the V and J calls and clone size; D and trimming were determined from the DNA. The sample has more than 550,000 clones on record, about 90% of them singletons. The ten largest clones add up to 34% of the sample.

A note on this clone: Its antigen is still unknown. Base quality data are lacking; no much larger clone is found one base away.

The sample consisted of memory CD8+ T cells from PBMCs. In the paper's terms, the cell subset or site label means: CD45RO+ cells pooled with CCR7-negative TemRA cells. The chain was built from TRBV7-9 and TRBJ2-7, and TRBD2 may be the D gene, going by 6 matching bases. This clonotype originated in a man younger than 35 in good health. Some clones in this sample may be carry-over from other donors' samples. CDR3 protein: CASSLVAEQPYEQYF. DNA sequence: TGTGCCAGCAGCTTGGTAGCGGAGCAGCCCTACGAGCAGTACTTC.